This TCR beta chain was sequenced in a study of blood T cell repertoires in COVID-19. Study-wide background: Samples taken during acute and convalescent COVID-19 were collected in the United States, Italy and Spain. In each case, the material was cDNA or gDNA derived from T cells, B-cell-depleted T cells, or PBMCs.

Trimming removed 2 bases from V and 7 bases from J; junction bases left unmatched: 1. The CDR3 has 13 amino acids. CDR1 is KGHSH, CDR2 LQKENI, per germline. This clone has just a few counts. Source study methods: Using reference gene primer amplification, nucleated cell counts were estimated. Assay: immunoSEQ multiplex PCR; the TCRdb copy retains only in-frame clones and omits some. V and J calls and clone size are as listed in that table; D and trimming were resolved from the DNA. This sample has around 130,000 clones, with more than 80% found just once. The TCR originated in a middle-aged man with acute or convalescent COVID-19. The rearrangement links TRBV18 to TRBJ2-7; 11 bases match TRBD2. Input material: peripheral blood. The CDR3 nucleotides read TGTGCCAGCTCACCAGGGACTAGCGGTGAGCAGTACTTC. It codes for CASSPGTSGEQYF.